Sequencing of this T cell receptor (beta chain) was carried out in a study of Ad26.COV2.S vaccination and SARS-CoV-2 variants. For the study at large: The authors gave Ad26.COV2.S intramuscularly, either once or twice 56 days apart.

The repertoire was sequenced with immunoSEQ multiplex PCR; TCRdb's copy has only in-frame clones and lacks some. Among about 390,000 clones listed, roughly 90% were seen once. Trimming at V came to 4 bases and at J to 4 bases, leaving 11 bases not matched to a gene. The germline V gene encodes CDR1 MGHRA and CDR2 YSYEKL. The CDR3 runs to 16 residues. Treatment of the sample: 19 received Ad26.COV2.S at low or high dose, single or two shots; roughly 5 received placebo; per-sample allocation not given. Sampling happened 63 days after the first vaccine or placebo injection. An Ad26 vector expressing Wuhan-strain SARS-CoV-2 spike constituted the vaccine. This clone was picked up one time. The target antigen is unknown. General study points: While placebo recipients had lower spike-specific TCR breadth, vaccine recipients had more.

The clonotype comes from a person between 18 and 59 years old who received the Ad26.COV2.S COVID-19 vaccine or a placebo. This material consisted of peripheral blood, taken in a trial of Ad26.COV2.S vaccine versus placebo. The chain employs TRBV4-1 and TRBJ1-2; 8 bases match TRBD1. The CDR3 region is CASSRNQGAGGYGYTF. Here the CDR3 DNA reads TGCGCCAGCAGCCGAAACCAGGGGGCCGGAGGCTATGGCTACACCTTC.